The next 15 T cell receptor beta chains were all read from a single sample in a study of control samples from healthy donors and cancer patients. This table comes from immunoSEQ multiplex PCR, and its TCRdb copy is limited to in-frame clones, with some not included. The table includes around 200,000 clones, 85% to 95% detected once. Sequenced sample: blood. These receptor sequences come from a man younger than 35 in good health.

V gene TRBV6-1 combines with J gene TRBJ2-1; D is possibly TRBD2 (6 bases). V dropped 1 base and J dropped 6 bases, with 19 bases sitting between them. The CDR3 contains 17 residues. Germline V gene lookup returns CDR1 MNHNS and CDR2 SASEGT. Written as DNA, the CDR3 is TGTGCCAGCAGTGAAGGAGTGGCGGGGCTGTCTTTCAATGAGCAGTTCTTC. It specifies CASSEGVAGLSFNEQFF.

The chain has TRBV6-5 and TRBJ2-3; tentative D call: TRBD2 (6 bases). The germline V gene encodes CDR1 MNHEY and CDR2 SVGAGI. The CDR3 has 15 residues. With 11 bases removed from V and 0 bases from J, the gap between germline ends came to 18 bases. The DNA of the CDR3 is TGTGCCTCGCGCCGTAGACTAGAGAGCACAGATACGCAGTATTTT. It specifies CASRRRLESTDTQYF.

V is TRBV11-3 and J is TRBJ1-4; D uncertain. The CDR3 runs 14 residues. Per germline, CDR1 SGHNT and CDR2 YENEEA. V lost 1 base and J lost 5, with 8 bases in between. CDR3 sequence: CASSLGGPNEKLFF. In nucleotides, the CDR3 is TGTGCCAGCAGCTTAGGCGGACCCAATGAAAAACTGTTTTTT.

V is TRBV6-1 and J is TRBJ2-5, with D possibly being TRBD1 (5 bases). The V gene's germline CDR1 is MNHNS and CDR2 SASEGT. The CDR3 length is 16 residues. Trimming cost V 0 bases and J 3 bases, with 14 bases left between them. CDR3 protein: CASSEAITGSKETQYF. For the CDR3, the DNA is TGTGCCAGCAGTGAAGCGATAACAGGCTCTAAAGAGACCCAGTACTTC.

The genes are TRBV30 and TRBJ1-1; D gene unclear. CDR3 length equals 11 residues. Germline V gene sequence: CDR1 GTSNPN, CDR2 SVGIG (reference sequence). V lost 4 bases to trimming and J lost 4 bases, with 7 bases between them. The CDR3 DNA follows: TGTGCCTGGACGTATATCACTGAAGCTTTCTTT. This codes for CAWTYITEAFF.

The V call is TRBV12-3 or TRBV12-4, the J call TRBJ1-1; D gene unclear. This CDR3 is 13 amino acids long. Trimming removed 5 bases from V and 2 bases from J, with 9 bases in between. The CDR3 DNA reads TGTGCCAGCAGTATCGGCACTAACACTGAAGCTTTCTTT. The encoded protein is CASSIGTNTEAFF.

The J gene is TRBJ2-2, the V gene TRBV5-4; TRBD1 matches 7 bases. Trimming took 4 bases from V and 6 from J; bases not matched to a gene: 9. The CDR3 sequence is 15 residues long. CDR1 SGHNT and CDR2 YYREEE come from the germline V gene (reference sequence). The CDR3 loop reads CASSVGQALPGELFF. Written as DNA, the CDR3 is TGTGCCAGCAGCGTCGGACAGGCTCTCCCCGGGGAGCTGTTTTTT.

For the CDR3, the DNA is TGCGCCAGCAGCCAGGGACGTCTTGAGAATTCACCCCTCCACTTT. Translated: CASSQGRLENSPLHF. J is TRBJ1-6 and V is TRBV4-1; possible D gene TRBD1, 5 bases. The CDR3 has 15 residues. Trimming removed 3 bases from V and 7 bases from J, with 13 bases in between. Looked up from germline, CDR1 is MGHRA and CDR2 is YSYEKL.

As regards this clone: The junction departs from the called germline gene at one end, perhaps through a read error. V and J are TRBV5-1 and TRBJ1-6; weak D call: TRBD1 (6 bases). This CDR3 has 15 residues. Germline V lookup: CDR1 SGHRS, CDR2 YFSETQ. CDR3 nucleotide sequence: TGCGCCACCAGCGTGGGGGGGGCTGACAATTCACCCCTCCACTTT. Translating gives CATSVGGADNSPLHF. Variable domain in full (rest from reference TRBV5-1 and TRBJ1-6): KAGVTQTPRYLIKTRGQQVTLSCSPISGHRSVSWYQQTPGQGLQFLFEYFSETQRNKGNFPGRFSGRQFSNSRSEMNVSTLELGDSALYLCATSVGGADNSPLHFGNGTRLTVT.

The CDR3 protein is CASSLISPVPGDTQYF. The CDR3, as DNA: TGCGCCAGCAGCTTGATATCCCCCGTCCCCGGAGATACGCAGTATTTT. J is TRBJ2-3 and V is TRBV5-1, with D unclear. Germline CDR1 reads SGHRS; CDR2 reads YFSETQ. The CDR3 spans 16 residues. Trimming stripped 1 base from V and 5 bases from J, with 17 bases between. Based on the CDR3 plus reference TRBV5-1 and TRBJ2-3, the full variable domain is KAGVTQTPRYLIKTRGQQVTLSCSPISGHRSVSWYQQTPGQGLQFLFEYFSETQRNKGNFPGRFSGRQFSNSRSEMNVSTLELGDSALYLCASSLISPVPGDTQYFGPGTRLTVL.

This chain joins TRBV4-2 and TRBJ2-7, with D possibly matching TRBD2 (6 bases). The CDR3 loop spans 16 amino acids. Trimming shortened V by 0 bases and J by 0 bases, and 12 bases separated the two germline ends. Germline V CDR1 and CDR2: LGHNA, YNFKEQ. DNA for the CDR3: TGTGCCAGCAGCCAAGAGGGGACTGTTAGCTCCTACGAGCAGTACTTC. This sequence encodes CASSQEGTVSSYEQYF.

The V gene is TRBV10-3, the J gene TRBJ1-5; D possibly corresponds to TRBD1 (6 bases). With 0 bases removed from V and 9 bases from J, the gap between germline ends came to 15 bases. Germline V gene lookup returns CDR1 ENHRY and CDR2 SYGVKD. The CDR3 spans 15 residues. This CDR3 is CAISESKGHYAPQHF. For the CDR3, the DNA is TGTGCCATCAGTGAGTCGAAGGGACACTATGCGCCCCAGCATTTT.

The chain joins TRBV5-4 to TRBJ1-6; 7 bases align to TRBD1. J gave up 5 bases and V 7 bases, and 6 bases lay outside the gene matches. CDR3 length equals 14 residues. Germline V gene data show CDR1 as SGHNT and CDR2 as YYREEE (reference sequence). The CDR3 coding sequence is TGTGCCAGCGAGAGGACAGGAGATAATTCACCCCTCCACTTT. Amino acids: CASERTGDNSPLHF.

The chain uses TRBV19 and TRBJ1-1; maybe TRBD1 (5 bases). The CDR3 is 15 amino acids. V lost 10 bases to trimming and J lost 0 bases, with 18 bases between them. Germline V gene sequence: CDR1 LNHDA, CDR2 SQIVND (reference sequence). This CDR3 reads CATSGRGWVNTEAFF. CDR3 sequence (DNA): TGTGCCACCTCGGGGAGGGGTTGGGTGAACACTGAAGCTTTCTTT.

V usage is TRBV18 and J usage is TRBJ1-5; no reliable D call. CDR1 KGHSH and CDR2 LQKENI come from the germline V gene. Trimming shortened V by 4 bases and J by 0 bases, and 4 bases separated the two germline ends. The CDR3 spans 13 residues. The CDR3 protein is CASSLNSNQPQHF. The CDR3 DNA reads TGTGCCAGCTCACTTAATAGCAATCAGCCCCAGCATTTT.